A selection of T cell receptor beta chains follows, all from one sample in a study of shared clonotypes between healthy human individuals. The table came from immunoSEQ multiplex PCR; TCRdb's copy has only in-frame clones and leaves some out. The table has about 2 million clones, approximately 94% seen once. The sample was naive CD8+ T cells sorted from blood. The receptor set was obtained from a man between 18 and 29 years old in good health. CDR3s include the opening cysteine and the closing phenylalanine or tryptophan. D genes are given only for firm matches. Size is omitted from some rows. Given values are once, few, many or a class for expanded clones.

clone size: .
V gene: TRBV12-5
D gene: .
J gene: TRBJ2-7
CDR3 protein: CASALSPEEQYF
CDR3 DNA: TGTGCTAGTGCCTTGTCCCCTGAGGAGCAGTACTTC

clone size: .
V gene: TRBV25-1
D gene: .
J gene: TRBJ1-1
CDR3 protein: CASSPGTVNTEAFF
CDR3 DNA: TGTGCCAGCAGTCCCGGGACGGTGAACACTGAAGCTTTCTTT

clone size: .
V gene: TRBV9
D gene: TRBD2
J gene: TRBJ2-5
CDR3 protein: CASSAFQSGRIQETQYF
CDR3 DNA: TGTGCCAGCAGCGCGTTTCAAAGCGGGAGGATTCAAGAGACCCAGTACTTC

clone size: .
V gene: TRBV6-1
D gene: TRBD1
J gene: TRBJ2-7
CDR3 protein: CATMDRGLSYEQYF
CDR3 DNA: TGTGCCACTATGGACAGGGGCCTCTCCTACGAGCAGTACTTC

clone size: .
V gene: TRBV11-2
D gene: .
J gene: TRBJ2-7
CDR3 protein: CASSFTPNSYEQYF
CDR3 DNA: TGTGCCAGCAGCTTTACGCCAAACTCCTACGAGCAGTACTTC

clone size: .
V gene: TRBV5-6
D gene: .
J gene: TRBJ2-1
CDR3 protein: CASSLEGGRYNEQFF
CDR3 DNA: TGTGCCAGCAGCTTGGAAGGGGGTAGGTACAATGAGCAGTTCTTC

clone size: .
V gene: TRBV4-1
D gene: TRBD2
J gene: TRBJ2-7
CDR3 protein: CASSQRLAGGVEQYF
CDR3 DNA: TGCGCCAGCAGCCAAAGACTAGCGGGAGGTGTCGAGCAGTACTTC

clone size: .
V gene: TRBV9
D gene: .
J gene: TRBJ2-2
CDR3 protein: CASSVAGLGELFF
CDR3 DNA: TGTGCCAGCAGCGTAGCAGGGCTTGGGGAGCTGTTTTTT

clone size: .
V gene: TRBV11-2
D gene: .
J gene: TRBJ2-1
CDR3 protein: CASSLAGEQFF
CDR3 DNA: TGTGCCAGCAGCTTAGCGGGTGAGCAGTTCTTC

clone size: .
V gene: TRBV29-1
D gene: .
J gene: TRBJ2-5
CDR3 protein: CSVVQGTRKETQYF
CDR3 DNA: TGCAGCGTTGTGCAGGGGACCAGAAAAGAGACCCAGTACTTC

clone size: .
V gene: TRBV28
D gene: TRBD1
J gene: TRBJ2-7
CDR3 protein: CASSLPDRGYEQYF
CDR3 DNA: TGTGCCAGCAGTTTACCAGACAGGGGCTACGAGCAGTACTTC

clone size: .
V gene: TRBV28
D gene: .
J gene: TRBJ1-2
CDR3 protein: CAIHPLDLIEGVNYGYTF
CDR3 DNA: TGTGCCATCCACCCGTTGGACCTCATCGAAGGGGTTAACTATGGCTACACCTTC

clone size: .
V gene: TRBV4-1
D gene: .
J gene: TRBJ1-2
CDR3 protein: CASSPRDGNYGYTF
CDR3 DNA: TGCGCCAGCAGCCCGAGGGACGGTAACTATGGCTACACCTTC

clone size: once
V gene: TRBV12-5
D gene: TRBD2
J gene: TRBJ2-5
CDR3 protein: CASGLFLAGGQETQYF
CDR3 DNA: TGTGCTAGTGGTTTGTTCCTAGCGGGGGGCCAAGAGACCCAGTACTTC

clone size: once
V gene: TRBV2
D gene: TRBD1
J gene: TRBJ2-1
CDR3 protein: CASSEGQGEVNEQFF
CDR3 DNA: TGTGCCAGCAGTGAAGGACAGGGGGAGGTCAATGAGCAGTTCTTC

clone size: .
V gene: TRBV2
D gene: .
J gene: TRBJ2-1
CDR3 protein: CASSEISGIWSSSYNEQFF
CDR3 DNA: TGTGCCAGCAGTGAAATCTCAGGTATATGGTCGAGCTCCTACAATGAGCAGTTCTTC

clone size: .
V gene: TRBV7-9
D gene: .
J gene: TRBJ1-4
CDR3 protein: CASSLMVEKLFF
CDR3 DNA: TGTGCCAGCAGTCTCATGGTTGAAAAACTGTTTTTT

clone size: once
V gene: TRBV5-1
D gene: TRBD1
J gene: TRBJ2-1
CDR3 protein: CASSSPGQGAGLVSGEQFF
CDR3 DNA: TGCGCCAGCAGCTCCCCGGGACAGGGGGCCGGGTTGGTCAGTGGTGAGCAGTTCTTC

clone size: .
V gene: TRBV9
D gene: .
J gene: TRBJ2-1
CDR3 protein: CASSVGGRNEQFF
CDR3 DNA: TGTGCCAGCAGCGTAGGGGGGAGGAATGAGCAGTTCTTC

clone size: .
V gene: TRBV4-1
D gene: .
J gene: TRBJ1-2
CDR3 protein: CASSQDLQLNYGYTF
CDR3 DNA: TGCGCCAGCAGCCAAGATTTGCAGCTTAACTATGGCTACACCTTC

clone size: .
V gene: TRBV5-4
D gene: .
J gene: TRBJ2-7
CDR3 protein: CASSLATGRYEQYF
CDR3 DNA: TGTGCCAGCAGCTTGGCCACAGGGAGGTACGAGCAGTACTTC

clone size: .
V gene: TRBV4-2
D gene: TRBD1
J gene: TRBJ1-5
CDR3 protein: CASSQEGGGGNQPQHF
CDR3 DNA: TGTGCCAGCAGCCAAGAGGGAGGGGGCGGCAATCAGCCCCAGCATTTT

clone size: .
V gene: TRBV10-2
D gene: .
J gene: TRBJ2-1
CDR3 protein: CASSGAYNEQFF
CDR3 DNA: TGCGCCAGCAGCGGGGCCTACAATGAGCAGTTCTTC

clone size: .
V gene: TRBV27
D gene: .
J gene: TRBJ2-7
CDR3 protein: CASSPSLGPTSYEQYF
CDR3 DNA: TGTGCCAGCAGTCCATCTCTAGGCCCGACCTCCTACGAGCAGTACTTC

clone size: .
V gene: TRBV29-1
D gene: TRBD1
J gene: TRBJ2-1
CDR3 protein: CSVTGTGELEGSYNEQFF
CDR3 DNA: TGCAGCGTGACGGGGACAGGAGAGCTCGAGGGGTCCTACAATGAGCAGTTCTTC

clone size: .
V gene: TRBV28
D gene: .
J gene: TRBJ1-4
CDR3 protein: CASSLSPQGILNEKLFF
CDR3 DNA: TGTGCCAGCAGTTTATCCCCACAGGGCATTTTAAATGAAAAACTGTTTTTT

clone size: once
V gene: TRBV7-9
D gene: TRBD2
J gene: TRBJ2-5
CDR3 protein: CASSFDPGLAGGLETQYF
CDR3 DNA: TGTGCCAGCAGCTTCGACCCGGGACTAGCGGGAGGGCTAGAGACCCAGTACTTC

clone size: .
V gene: TRBV7-6
D gene: TRBD2
J gene: TRBJ2-2
CDR3 protein: CASSLALAGAGGSPGELFF
CDR3 DNA: TGTGCCAGCAGCTTAGCACTAGCGGGGGCGGGCGGCAGCCCCGGGGAGCTGTTTTTT

clone size: .
V gene: TRBV7-2
D gene: .
J gene: TRBJ2-3
CDR3 protein: CASSLASLGTQYF
CDR3 DNA: TGTGCCAGCAGCTTAGCGTCCTTGGGTACGCAGTATTTT

clone size: .
V gene: TRBV10-2
D gene: TRBD1
J gene: TRBJ2-7
CDR3 protein: CASSESSQGAHEQYF
CDR3 DNA: TGCGCCAGCAGTGAGTCTAGTCAGGGGGCCCACGAGCAGTACTTC

clone size: .
V gene: TRBV27
D gene: .
J gene: TRBJ2-7
CDR3 protein: CASNLRGGAYEQYF
CDR3 DNA: TGTGCCAGCAACCTCCGCGGCGGCGCCTACGAGCAGTACTTC

clone size: .
V gene: TRBV21-1
D gene: .
J gene: TRBJ2-1
CDR3 protein: CAGASGGSSYNEQFF
CDR3 DNA: TGTGCGGGGGCTAGCGGTGGTAGCTCCTACAATGAGCAGTTCTTC

clone size: once
V gene: TRBV11-3
D gene: .
J gene: TRBJ2-7
CDR3 protein: CASSPDRGAAYEQYF
CDR3 DNA: TGTGCCAGCAGCCCGGATAGGGGGGCGGCCTACGAGCAGTACTTC

clone size: .
V gene: TRBV27
D gene: .
J gene: TRBJ2-5
CDR3 protein: CASSLRASQETQYF
CDR3 DNA: TGTGCCAGCAGTTTAAGGGCTAGTCAAGAGACCCAGTACTTC

clone size: once
V gene: TRBV18
D gene: .
J gene: TRBJ1-6
CDR3 protein: CASSPLVDNNSPLHF
CDR3 DNA: TGTGCCAGCTCACCATTGGTGGATAATAATTCACCCCTCCACTTT

clone size: .
V gene: TRBV12-5
D gene: .
J gene: TRBJ2-1
CDR3 protein: CASGLVLGEQFF
CDR3 DNA: TGTGCTAGTGGTTTGGTACTTGGAGAGCAGTTCTTC

clone size: once
V gene: TRBV11-2
D gene: .
J gene: TRBJ1-4
CDR3 protein: CASSLEPHEKLFF
CDR3 DNA: TGTGCCAGCAGCTTAGAACCACATGAAAAACTGTTTTTT

clone size: .
V gene: TRBV21-1
D gene: .
J gene: TRBJ2-7
CDR3 protein: CASSGPNRVSYEQYF
CDR3 DNA: TGTGCCAGCAGCGGACCGAACAGGGTCTCCTACGAGCAGTACTTC

clone size: .
V gene: TRBV10-2
D gene: TRBD1
J gene: TRBJ1-2
CDR3 protein: CASSAAGGNYGYTF
CDR3 DNA: TGCGCCAGCAGTGCCGCAGGGGGCAACTATGGCTACACCTTC

clone size: .
V gene: TRBV7-9
D gene: TRBD2
J gene: TRBJ2-7
CDR3 protein: CASSLAGGSSYEQYF
CDR3 DNA: TGTGCCAGCAGCTTGGCGGGAGGTAGCTCCTACGAGCAGTACTTC

clone size: .
V gene: TRBV5-6
D gene: .
J gene: TRBJ2-5
CDR3 protein: CASSVPGLQETQYF
CDR3 DNA: TGTGCCAGCAGCGTACCAGGGCTCCAAGAGACCCAGTACTTC

clone size: .
V gene: TRBV13
D gene: .
J gene: TRBJ2-2
CDR3 protein: CASSLGLARPTANTGELFF
CDR3 DNA: TGTGCCAGCAGCTTAGGTTTGGCACGTCCCACCGCGAACACCGGGGAGCTGTTTTTT

clone size: .
V gene: TRBV6-1
D gene: .
J gene: TRBJ2-7
CDR3 protein: CASSEYERGEIDEQYF
CDR3 DNA: TGTGCCAGCAGTGAATACGAAAGAGGGGAGATCGACGAGCAGTACTTC

clone size: .
V gene: TRBV29-1
D gene: .
J gene: TRBJ1-1
CDR3 protein: CSVPRETETGAFF
CDR3 DNA: TGCAGCGTTCCCCGGGAGACCGAAACGGGAGCTTTCTTT

clone size: .
V gene: TRBV29-1
D gene: TRBD1
J gene: TRBJ2-2
CDR3 protein: CSVEDTGGTGELFF
CDR3 DNA: TGCAGCGTTGAAGATACAGGGGGGACCGGGGAGCTGTTTTTT

clone size: .
V gene: TRBV2
D gene: .
J gene: TRBJ2-7
CDR3 protein: CASSEVNAVYEQYF
CDR3 DNA: TGTGCCAGCAGTGAAGTAAATGCAGTCTACGAGCAGTACTTC

clone size: .
V gene: TRBV14
D gene: .
J gene: TRBJ2-2
CDR3 protein: CASSQGYSRSGELFF
CDR3 DNA: TGTGCCAGCAGCCAAGGTTATAGTAGGTCCGGGGAGCTGTTTTTT

clone size: .
V gene: TRBV6-6
D gene: .
J gene: TRBJ1-6
CDR3 protein: CASSYERDGYNSPLHF
CDR3 DNA: TGTGCCAGCAGTTACGAACGGGACGGCTATAATTCACCCCTCCACTTT

clone size: .
V gene: TRBV27
D gene: TRBD1
J gene: TRBJ1-6
CDR3 protein: CASSPGGGSNSPLHF
CDR3 DNA: TGTGCCAGCAGCCCGGGAGGGGGCAGTAATTCACCCCTCCACTTT

clone size: .
V gene: TRBV27
D gene: .
J gene: TRBJ2-7
CDR3 protein: CASSSRSSYEQYF
CDR3 DNA: TGTGCCAGCAGTTCCCGTAGCTCCTACGAGCAGTACTTC

clone size: .
V gene: TRBV4-1
D gene: TRBD1
J gene: TRBJ2-7
CDR3 protein: CASSQGDSLYEQYF
CDR3 DNA: TGCGCCAGCAGCCAAGGGGACAGTCTCTACGAGCAGTACTTC

clone size: .
V gene: TRBV4-2
D gene: TRBD2
J gene: TRBJ2-1
CDR3 protein: CASSQGAGDSYNEQFF
CDR3 DNA: TGTGCCAGCAGCCAAGGGGCGGGGGACTCCTACAATGAGCAGTTCTTC

clone size: .
V gene: TRBV11-2
D gene: .
J gene: TRBJ2-7
CDR3 protein: CASSLARFYEQYF
CDR3 DNA: TGTGCCAGCAGCTTAGCCAGATTTTACGAGCAGTACTTC

clone size: .
V gene: TRBV12-5
D gene: .
J gene: TRBJ1-5
CDR3 protein: CASGFSGGNQPQHF
CDR3 DNA: TGTGCTAGTGGTTTTTCCGGGGGCAATCAGCCCCAGCATTTT

clone size: .
V gene: TRBV13
D gene: TRBD2
J gene: TRBJ2-3
CDR3 protein: CASSLGLAGAHDTQYF
CDR3 DNA: TGTGCCAGCAGCTTAGGCCTAGCGGGAGCCCACGATACGCAGTATTTT